Sequencing of this TCR beta chain was carried out in a study of regulatory T cells in long-lasting Graves disease. Study-level background: To qualify as persistent, Graves' disease required over 5 years of antithyroid drugs with positive TSH receptor antibodies. Points from the study as a whole: Preferential use of TRBV28, TRBJ1-2 and TRBJ2-5 was seen in persistent disease.

Relying on iRepertoire HTBI primers and Arm-PCR of CDR3 regions, the team built TCR beta libraries. Under the authors' procedure: Sequenced samples collectively carried some 60 TRBV and 12 to 15 TRBJ segments. Via MiXCR, TCRdb re-called the multiplex PCR reads, giving one row per CDR3 protein. V and J calls and clone size were set by TCRdb, not the authors. The data show 400,000 to 500,000 distinct CDR3 sequences, with about 20% seen just once and approximately 14% held by the top ten. Time point defined: persistent/refractory GD, antithyroid drugs over 5 years with positive TRAb. The TCR library was made from RNA that had been extracted from PBMCs in TRIzol. Patient provenance is recorded as an endocrinology department in Xi'an, China. This clonotype was seen ten or more times. The target antigen is unknown. The V end lost 2 bases, the J end lost 1 base, and 6 bases lay between the germline ends. CDR3 length: 14 residues. Germline V CDR1 and CDR2: MDHEN, SYDVKM.

This receptor was taken from a female donor with Graves disease. The chain carries TRBV28 and TRBJ1-5; D gene unclear. The material sequenced was peripheral blood mononuclear cells (PBMCs), taken when the disease was refractory, from a patient treated with antithyroid drugs. The CDR3 region has the DNA TGTGCCAGCAGTTTAGTCCCAAGCAATCAGCCCCAGCATTTT. It codes for CASSLVPSNQPQHF.